This TCR beta chain comes out of a study of shared clonotypes between healthy human individuals. Between the trimmed V and J ends, which lost 5 bases and 4 bases, there was a span of 14 bases. The CDR3 consists of 14 residues. Per the germline V gene, CDR1 is MDHEN and CDR2 is SYDVKM. This clone was detected once. Its antigen remains unknown. As handled by the study authors: Junction-only sequences produced by ImmunoSEQ had no quality scores, so filtering differed. Produced via immunoSEQ multiplex PCR; TCRdb's table is partial and in-frame only. That table supplies the V and J calls and clone size; D and trimming were determined from the DNA. The data show 1.4 million to 1.5 million clones, approximately 97% seen once. All participating donors were Caucasian adults from Nashville, Tennessee. Investigators divided CD4+ cells into CD45RA+ naive and CD45RA-negative memory subsets. Points from the study as a whole: For sorted subsets, rarefaction showed incomplete sequencing despite large depth.

Sequencing input: naive CD4+ T cells sorted from blood. Subset meaning: CD45RA+ positively selected. This chain uses TRBV28 with TRBJ1-2; D is uncertain. This TCR derives from a man in his thirties or forties in good health. The CDR3 DNA reads TGTGCCAGCAGTCCGAGACTTACAGCCTATGGCTACACCTTC. Translating gives CASSPRLTAYGYTF.